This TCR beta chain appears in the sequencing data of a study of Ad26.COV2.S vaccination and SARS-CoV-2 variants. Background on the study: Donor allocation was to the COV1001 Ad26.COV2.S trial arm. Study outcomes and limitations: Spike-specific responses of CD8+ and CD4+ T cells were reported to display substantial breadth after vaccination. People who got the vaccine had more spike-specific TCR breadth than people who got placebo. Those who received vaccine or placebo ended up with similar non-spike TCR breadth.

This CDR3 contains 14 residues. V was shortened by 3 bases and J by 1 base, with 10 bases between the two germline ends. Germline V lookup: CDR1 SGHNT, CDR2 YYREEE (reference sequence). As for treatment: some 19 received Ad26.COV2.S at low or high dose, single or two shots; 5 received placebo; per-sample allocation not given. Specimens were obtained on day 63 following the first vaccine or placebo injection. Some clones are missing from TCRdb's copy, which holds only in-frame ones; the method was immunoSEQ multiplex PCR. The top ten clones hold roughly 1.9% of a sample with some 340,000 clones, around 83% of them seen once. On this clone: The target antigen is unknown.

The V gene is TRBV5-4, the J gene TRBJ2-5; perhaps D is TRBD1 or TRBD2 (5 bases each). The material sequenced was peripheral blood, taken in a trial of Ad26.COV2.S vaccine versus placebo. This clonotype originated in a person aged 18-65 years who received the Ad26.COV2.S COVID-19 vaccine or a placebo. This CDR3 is CASSSGTFQETQYF. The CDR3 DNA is TGTGCCAGCAGCTCCGGGACGTTCCAAGAGACCCAGTACTTC.